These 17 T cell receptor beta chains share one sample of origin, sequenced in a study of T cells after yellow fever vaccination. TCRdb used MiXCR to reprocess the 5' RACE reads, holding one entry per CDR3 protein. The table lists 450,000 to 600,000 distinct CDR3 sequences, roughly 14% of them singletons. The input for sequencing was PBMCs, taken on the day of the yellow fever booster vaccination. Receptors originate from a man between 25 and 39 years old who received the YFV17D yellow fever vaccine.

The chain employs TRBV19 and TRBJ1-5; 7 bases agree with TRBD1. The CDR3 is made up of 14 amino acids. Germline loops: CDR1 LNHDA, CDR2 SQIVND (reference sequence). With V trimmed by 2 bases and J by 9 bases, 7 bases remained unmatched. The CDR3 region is CASSIQGVLLPQHF. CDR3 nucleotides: TGTGCCAGTAGTATACAGGGGGTACTGTTGCCCCAGCATTTT.

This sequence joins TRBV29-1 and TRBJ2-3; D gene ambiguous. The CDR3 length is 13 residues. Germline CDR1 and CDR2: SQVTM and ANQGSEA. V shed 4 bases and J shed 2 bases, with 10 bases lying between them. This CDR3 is CSVAGSPTDTQYF. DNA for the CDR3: TGCAGCGTTGCCGGGTCCCCCACAGATACGCAGTATTTT.

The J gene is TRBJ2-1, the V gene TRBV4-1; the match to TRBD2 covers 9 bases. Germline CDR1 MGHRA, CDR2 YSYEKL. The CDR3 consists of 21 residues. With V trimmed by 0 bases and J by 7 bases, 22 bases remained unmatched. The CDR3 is CASSQEVGERGVAGVRNEQFF. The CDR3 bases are TGCGCCAGCAGCCAAGAGGTCGGGGAGCGGGGGGTAGCGGGAGTTAGGAATGAGCAGTTCTTC.

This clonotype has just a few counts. The DNA for the CDR3 is TGCAGTACCACCCAGCGCAGCACTGAAGCTTTCTTT. Translated, it gives CSTTQRSTEAFF. This chain uses TRBV20-1 with TRBJ1-1, with unresolved D. There are 12 residues in the CDR3. Germline loops: CDR1 DFQATT, CDR2 SNEGSKA (reference sequence). V gave up 8 bases and J gave up 4 bases, with 14 bases separating them.

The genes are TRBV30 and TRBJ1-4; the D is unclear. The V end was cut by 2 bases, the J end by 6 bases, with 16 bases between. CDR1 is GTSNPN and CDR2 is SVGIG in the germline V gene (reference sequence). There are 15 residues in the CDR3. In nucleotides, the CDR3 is TGTGCCTGGAGTCTGGACCCCCGGGAGGATGAAAAACTGTTTTTT. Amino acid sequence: CAWSLDPREDEKLFF.

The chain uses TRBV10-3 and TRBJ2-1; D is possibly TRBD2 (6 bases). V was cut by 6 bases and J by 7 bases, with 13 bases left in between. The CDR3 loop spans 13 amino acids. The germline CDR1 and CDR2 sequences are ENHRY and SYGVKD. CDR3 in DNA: TGTGCCATCAGGGGGGGAGTGAGTAATGAGCAGTTCTTC. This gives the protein CAIRGGVSNEQFF.

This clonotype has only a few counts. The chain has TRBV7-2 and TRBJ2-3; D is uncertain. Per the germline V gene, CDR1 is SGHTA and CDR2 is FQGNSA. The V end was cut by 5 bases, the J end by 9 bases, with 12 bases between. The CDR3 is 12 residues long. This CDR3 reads CASSHPVGTQYF. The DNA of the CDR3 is TGTGCCAGCAGCCACCCCGTGGGCACGCAGTATTTT.

The CDR3 is CSARGTSGNPEQYF. CDR3 nucleotide sequence: TGCAGTGCTAGAGGGACTAGCGGGAATCCCGAGCAGTACTTC. The V and J genes are TRBV20-1 and TRBJ2-7; 12 bases agree with TRBD2. This CDR3 is 14 amino acids long. Per germline, CDR1 DFQATT and CDR2 SNEGSKA (reference sequence). V lost 1 base, J lost 6 bases, and 4 bases stayed unmatched.

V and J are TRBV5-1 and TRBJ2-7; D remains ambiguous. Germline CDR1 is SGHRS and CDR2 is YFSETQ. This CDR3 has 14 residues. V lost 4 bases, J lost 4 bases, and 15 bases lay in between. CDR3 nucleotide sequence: TGCGCCAGCAGCGGAAAGGGTCCCCAATACGAGCAGTACTTC. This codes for CASSGKGPQYEQYF.

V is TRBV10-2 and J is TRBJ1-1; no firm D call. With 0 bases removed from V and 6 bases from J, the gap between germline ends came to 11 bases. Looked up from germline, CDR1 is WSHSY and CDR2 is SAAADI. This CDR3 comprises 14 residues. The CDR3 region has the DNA TGCGCCAGCAGTGAGTCGACATGGGGATCTGAAGCTTTCTTT. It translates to CASSESTWGSEAFF.

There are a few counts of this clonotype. CDR3 DNA: TGTGCCAGCAGCCAAGATGCGCAGGGGGCTTCAGCCAAAAACATTCAGTACTTC. It is translated as CASSQDAQGASAKNIQYF. This sequence joins TRBV3-1 and TRBJ2-4; 8 bases line up with TRBD1. CDR3 size: 18 residues. The V and J ends lost 0 bases and 0 bases, in that order; junction bases with no gene match: 7. Germline V lookup: CDR1 LGHDT, CDR2 YNNKEL (reference sequence).

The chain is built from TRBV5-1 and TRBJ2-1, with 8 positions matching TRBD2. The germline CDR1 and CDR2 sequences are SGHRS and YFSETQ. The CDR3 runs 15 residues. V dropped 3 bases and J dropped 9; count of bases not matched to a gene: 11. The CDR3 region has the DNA TGCGCCAGCAGCTCCCCCGGGAGGGCCCTTGGTGAGCAGTTCTTC. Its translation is CASSSPGRALGEQFF.

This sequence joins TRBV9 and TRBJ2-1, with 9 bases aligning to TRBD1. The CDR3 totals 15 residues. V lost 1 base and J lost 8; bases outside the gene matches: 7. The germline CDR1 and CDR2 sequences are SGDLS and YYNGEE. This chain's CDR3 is CASSVLGQGSDEQFF. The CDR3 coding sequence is TGTGCCAGCAGCGTATTGGGACAGGGCAGCGATGAGCAGTTCTTC.

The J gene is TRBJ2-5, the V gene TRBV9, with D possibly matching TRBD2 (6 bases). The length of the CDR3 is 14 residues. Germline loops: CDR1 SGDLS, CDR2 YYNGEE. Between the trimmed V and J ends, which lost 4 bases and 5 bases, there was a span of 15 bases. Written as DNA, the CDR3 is TGTGCCAGCAGCCCCCGACTAGTAGCTGAGACCCAGTACTTC. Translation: CASSPRLVAETQYF.

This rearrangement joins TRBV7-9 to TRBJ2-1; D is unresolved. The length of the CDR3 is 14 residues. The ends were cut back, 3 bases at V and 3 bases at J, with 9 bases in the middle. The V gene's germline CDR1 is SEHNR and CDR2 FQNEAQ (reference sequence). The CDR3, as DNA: TGTGCCAGCAGCTTTCGGGCAGGCTACAATGAGCAGTTCTTC. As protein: CASSFRAGYNEQFF.

The CDR3 sequence: CASSVTSGNSPGELFF. CDR3 bases: TGTGCCAGCAGCGTGACTAGCGGGAACTCCCCCGGGGAGCTGTTTTTT. The chain employs TRBV25-1 and TRBJ2-2, with 11 bases that match TRBD2. The V and J ends lost 6 bases and 6 bases, in that order; junction bases with no gene match: 9. CDR1 and CDR2 from the germline V gene are MGHDK and SYGVNS. The CDR3 is 16 residues long.

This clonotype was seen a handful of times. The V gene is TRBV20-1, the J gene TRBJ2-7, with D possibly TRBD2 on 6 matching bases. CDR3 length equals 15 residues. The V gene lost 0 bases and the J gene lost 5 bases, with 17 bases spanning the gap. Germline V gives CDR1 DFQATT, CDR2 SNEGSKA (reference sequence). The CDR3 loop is CSARDFREIVDEQYF. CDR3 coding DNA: TGCAGTGCTAGAGATTTCCGGGAGATAGTCGACGAGCAGTACTTC.